This entry is about one TCR beta chain. The target antigen is unknown. These data come from a study of T cell responses to AZD1222 COVID-19 vaccine. General observations from the study: Mostly white British, mostly female donors; authors suggested clonal diversity may be underestimated. Unmutated regions of variants are reportedly targeted by nearly half of spike-specific TCRs. Sampling that yielded the repertoires occurred only after the peak T cell response. There were vaccine-associated CD4 TCRs across spike, dominant at 160-218 and 743-854.

Trimming at V came to 3 bases and at J to 2 bases, leaving 14 bases not matched to a gene. The CDR3 is 18 residues long. The V gene's germline CDR1 is SNHLY and CDR2 FYNNEI. Only in-frame clones appear in the TCRdb table, and some are missing; sequencing was by immunoSEQ multiplex PCR. Counted here are 60,000 to 75,000 clones, 70% to 80% occurring once; the ten biggest clones make up approximately 3.5%. This chain connects TRBV2 to TRBJ2-7; 9 bases align to TRBD1. This material consisted of peripheral blood, taken 28 days after the second AZD1222 dose. This sequence was found in an adult who received the AZD1222 COVID-19 vaccine. As DNA, the CDR3 is TGTGCCAGCAGTGACCCTGGGGGCCTAGACAGGGGGGCCTACGAGCAGTACTTC. The encoded protein is CASSDPGGLDRGAYEQYF.